One and the same sample provided the 9 T cell receptor beta chains below, sequenced in a study of synovial regulatory T cells in juvenile arthritis. Method: immunoSEQ multiplex PCR; TCRdb's copy keeps in-frame clones and lacks some. This table holds just under 10,000 clones. Material for sequencing was Treg cells from blood. The subset is: remaining (HLA-DR-negative) circulating blood Treg cells. These receptors came from a donor between 2 and 29 years old with juvenile idiopathic arthritis.

The genes are TRBV6-5 and TRBJ1-4. Germline assignment: CDR1 MNHEY and CDR2 SVGAGI. This CDR3 spans 16 amino acids. Only the protein sequence is given. The CDR3 here is CASSYTKLTGSEKLFF.

The V call is TRBV5-4, the J call TRBJ1-2. Germline-derived CDR1 and CDR2 are SGHNT and YYREEE (reference sequence). This CDR3 has 12 residues. A DNA sequence was not provided. CDR3 loop: CASSSLNYGYTF.

The gene calls are TRBV28 and TRBJ1-1; TCRdb lists TRBD1, though no DNA is available to test this call. Germline V gene sequence: CDR1 MDHEN, CDR2 SYDVKM. This CDR3 contains 13 residues. The record lacks a DNA sequence. CDR3 protein: CASSSTVLLEAFF.

The CDR3 loop reads CASSVRKEKLFF. This chain uses TRBV10-2 with TRBJ1-4. The CDR3 covers 12 residues. The nucleotide record is missing. Germline V gene sequence: CDR1 WSHSY, CDR2 SAAADI.

J is TRBJ1-5 and V is TRBV7-6; the TCRdb D gene call, TRBD1, has no DNA to confirm it. CDR1 SGHVS and CDR2 FNYEAQ come from the germline V gene. The CDR3 runs to 18 residues. No DNA is given. CDR3 sequence reads: CASSQRDRGLMSNQPQHF.

This rearrangement joins TRBV29-1 to TRBJ2-1; TCRdb calls TRBD2, which cannot be checked without DNA. The CDR3 length is 14 residues. No coding sequence is recorded. CDR1 and CDR2 (germline): SQVTM, ANQGSEA. The CDR3 reads CSVHLAGDLGEQFF.

This CDR3 is CASGLATGVNTIYF. The chain combines TRBV12-5 with TRBJ1-3; TCRdb names TRBD1, which stays unverified in the absence of DNA. The CDR3 sequence is 14 residues long. No DNA sequence is on record. Germline V gene data show CDR1 as LGHNT and CDR2 as FRNRAP.

V usage is TRBV18 and J usage is TRBJ1-2; the D gene TCRdb calls, TRBD1, cannot be checked with no DNA. CDR3 length: 17 amino acids. No DNA is given. The germline V gene encodes CDR1 KGHSH and CDR2 LQKENI. The CDR3 is CASSPRIDREANYGYTF. Full variable domain (outside the CDR3, taken from reference TRBV18 and TRBJ1-2): NAGVMQNPRHLVRRRGQEARLRCSPMKGHSHVYWYRQLPEEGLKFMVYLQKENIIDESGMPKERFSAEFPKEGPSILRIQQVVRGDSAAYFCASSPRIDREANYGYTFGSGTRLTVV.

This rearrangement joins TRBV18 to TRBJ2-3; TCRdb names TRBD1, which stays unverified in the absence of DNA. Germline V gene data show CDR1 as KGHSH and CDR2 as LQKENI. The length of the CDR3 is 15 residues. No DNA is listed. The CDR3 reads CASSPGAGGTDTQYF. The full variable domain, in which reference TRBV18 and TRBJ2-3 provide the parts outside the CDR3, is NAGVMQNPRHLVRRRGQEARLRCSPMKGHSHVYWYRQLPEEGLKFMVYLQKENIIDESGMPKERFSAEFPKEGPSILRIQQVVRGDSAAYFCASSPGAGGTDTQYFGPGTRLTVL.